The 26 T cell receptor beta chains in this list originate from one sample, sequenced in a study of beta chain features in type 1 diabetes. Isolated RNA was reverse transcribed in full, so expressed TCRB transcripts were sequenced. Clones were read by immunoSEQ multiplex PCR, and TCRdb kept only the in-frame ones, dropping some. The profile shows 300,000 to 350,000 clones, about 20% of them singletons. Sample: naive CD4+ T cells from blood. These receptors all stem from a woman younger than 30 in good health.

This clone was seen only a few times. CDR3 coding DNA: TGTGCCAGCAGATCGGACAGGGTAAACTATGGCTACACCTTC. Encoded protein: CASRSDRVNYGYTF. The V gene is TRBV11-2, the J gene TRBJ1-2; 8 positions match TRBD1. CDR1 is SGHAT and CDR2 is FQNNGV in the germline V gene. This CDR3 spans 14 amino acids. After removal of 6 bases from V and 2 bases from J, the junction contained 5 bases not matched to a gene.

The chain is built from TRBV14 and TRBJ2-1; no clear D. The CDR3 runs to 13 residues. V shed 0 bases and J shed 10 bases, with 10 bases lying between them. The germline V gene encodes CDR1 SGHDN and CDR2 FVKESK. The CDR3 DNA sequence: TGTGCCAGCAGCCAAGATTGGGCAGACGAGCAGTTCTTC. Amino acid sequence: CASSQDWADEQFF.

This rearrangement joins TRBV11-2 to TRBJ2-1; maybe TRBD2 (6 bases). Germline V gene lookup returns CDR1 SGHAT and CDR2 FQNNGV. The CDR3 covers 16 residues. V was clipped by 0 bases and J by 1 base, with 10 bases between them. CDR3 in amino acids: CASSLDGGSSYNEQFF. CDR3 in DNA: TGTGCCAGCAGCTTAGATGGGGGGTCTTCCTACAATGAGCAGTTCTTC.

The chain uses TRBV4-3 and TRBJ2-2; D remains ambiguous. Between the trimmed V and J ends, which lost 3 bases and 7 bases, there was a span of 6 bases. The CDR3 spans 12 residues. Germline lookup yields CDR1 LGHNA and CDR2 YSLEER. In DNA, the CDR3 is TGCGCCAGCAGCCACTACAGCGGGGAGCTGTTTTTT. Its translation is CASSHYSGELFF.

This clone was recorded a few times. The chain employs TRBV5-1 and TRBJ2-6; 8 bases fit TRBD2. This CDR3 is 16 amino acids long. Unmatched junction bases numbered 4, after V lost 2 bases and J lost 3 bases. Looked up from germline, CDR1 is SGHRS and CDR2 is YFSETQ. In DNA form, the CDR3 reads TGCGCCAGCAGCTTCTACCTAGCGGGTGGGGCCAACGTCCTGACTTTC. Translating gives CASSFYLAGGANVLTF.

CDR3 protein: CASSLGRGGYGYTF. The CDR3 DNA follows: TGTGCCAGCAGCTTGGGCCGAGGGGGCTATGGCTACACCTTC. The rearrangement joins TRBV5-4 to TRBJ1-2; maybe TRBD1 (6 bases). Trimming removed 0 bases from V and 4 bases from J, with 10 bases in between. The CDR3 is 14 amino acids. Germline V CDR1 and CDR2: SGHNT, YYREEE (reference sequence).

V gene TRBV28 combines with J gene TRBJ1-4, with D possibly being TRBD1 (6 bases). Trimming pared 2 bases from V and 6 bases from J, leaving 10 bases between. CDR3 length: 14 amino acids. The germline CDR1 and CDR2 sequences are MDHEN and SYDVKM. For the CDR3, the DNA is TGTGCCAGCAGTTTACTGCCAGGGGATGAAAAACTGTTTTTT. Protein product: CASSLLPGDEKLFF.

There are a few counts of this clone. The rearrangement joins TRBV7-6 to TRBJ1-6, with D hard to call. Trimming cost V 4 bases and J 7 bases, with 8 bases left between them. CDR1 SGHVS and CDR2 FNYEAQ come from the germline V gene. The CDR3 length is 13 residues. The CDR3 loop reads CASSYTGNSPLHF. For the CDR3, the DNA is TGTGCCAGCAGCTATACGGGGAATTCACCCCTCCACTTT.

This clone was counted only a few times. V is TRBV7-9 and J is TRBJ1-2, with 9 bases lining up with TRBD1. The CDR3 sequence is 15 residues long. Trimming cost V 3 bases and J 6 bases; bases outside gene matches: 8. The V gene's germline CDR1 is SEHNR and CDR2 FQNEAQ (reference sequence). In nucleotides, the CDR3 is TGTGCCAGCAGCTTCCTCCGGGACAGGGTTAATGGCTACACCTTC. This codes for CASSFLRDRVNGYTF.

V gene TRBV11-1 combines with J gene TRBJ2-1; TRBD1 is a possible D gene (6 bases). This CDR3 has 16 residues. V was pared by 1 base and J by 2 bases, with 12 bases between. Germline V gene sequence: CDR1 SGHAT, CDR2 FQDESV (reference sequence). The CDR3 DNA reads TGTGCCAGCAGCTTAGGGGGGCAGGAGCCCTACAATGAGCAGTTCTTC. Translated: CASSLGGQEPYNEQFF. Complete variable domain (other parts from reference TRBV11-1 and TRBJ2-1): EAEVAQSPRYKITEKSQAVAFWCDPISGHATLYWYRQILGQGPELLVQFQDESVVDDSQLPKDRFSAERLKGVDSTLKIQPAELGDSAMYLCASSLGGQEPYNEQFFGPGTRLTVL.

The table lists this clone with a few counts. The chain is built from TRBV18 and TRBJ2-1; maybe TRBD1 (6 bases). This CDR3 is 14 amino acids long. Germline V CDR1 and CDR2: KGHSH, LQKENI. Trimming cost V 3 bases and J 4 bases, with 10 bases left between them. The CDR3 DNA is TGTGCCAGCTCACCTGGGGACACTTACAATGAGCAGTTCTTC. It encodes CASSPGDTYNEQFF.

The chain couples TRBV7-3 to TRBJ2-2; D possibly corresponds to TRBD1 (6 bases). The CDR3 length is 13 residues. The germline CDR1 and CDR2 sequences are SGHTA and FQGTGA. The V gene lost 5 bases and the J gene lost 5 bases, with 9 bases spanning the gap. CDR3 sequence: CASSRQDTGELFF. The CDR3 region has the DNA TGTGCCAGCAGCCGACAGGATACCGGGGAGCTGTTTTTT.

The V call is TRBV20-1, the J call TRBJ1-1, with 7 bases fitting TRBD1. With V trimmed by 8 bases and J by 2 bases, 2 bases remained unmatched. The CDR3 runs to 11 residues. The germline V gene has CDR1 DFQATT and CDR2 SNEGSKA (reference sequence). The CDR3 DNA follows: TGCAGTTACAGGGGAAACACTGAAGCTTTCTTT. Translating gives CSYRGNTEAFF.

This chain joins TRBV7-8 and TRBJ1-2, with D tentatively TRBD1 (5 bases). Trimming cost V 3 bases and J 7 bases, with 9 bases left between them. Germline V gene sequence: CDR1 SGHVS, CDR2 FQNEAQ. CDR3 length: 12 residues. This CDR3 reads CASSFGGVGYTF. As DNA, the CDR3 is TGTGCCAGCAGCTTCGGGGGGGTTGGCTACACCTTC.

The CDR3 protein is CASSVGGGQVNEQFF. CDR3 DNA: TGTGCCAGCAGCGTCGGAGGAGGGCAGGTAAATGAGCAGTTCTTC. The chain joins TRBV9 to TRBJ2-1; TRBD2 might be the D (6 bases). With 2 bases removed from V and 7 bases from J, the gap between germline ends came to 16 bases. This CDR3 spans 15 amino acids. Germline V gene sequence: CDR1 SGDLS, CDR2 YYNGEE.

The chain couples TRBV29-1 to TRBJ2-5, with 10 positions matching TRBD2. The junction had 13 bases not matched to a gene; V was cut back by 4 bases and J by 5 bases. Germline CDR1 SQVTM, CDR2 ANQGSEA. This CDR3 is built from 16 residues. In DNA, the CDR3 is TGCAGCGTTGTACGAGGTCTAGCGGGAGCTGGGGAGACCCAGTACTTC. Amino acids: CSVVRGLAGAGETQYF.

Only a few counts were recorded for this clone. The V call is TRBV7-9, the J call TRBJ2-3; D perhaps matches TRBD1 (6 bases). CDR3 length equals 14 residues. The germline V gene encodes CDR1 SEHNR and CDR2 FQNEAQ (reference sequence). V was cut by 5 bases and J by 3 bases, with 12 bases left in between. The CDR3 coding sequence is TGTGCCAGCAGCGCAGGGGAATGGACAGATACGCAGTATTTT. Translation gives CASSAGEWTDTQYF.

This clone was seen a handful of times. The chain's CDR3 is CASEAVAKNIQYF. CDR3 sequence (DNA): TGTGCCAGCGAGGCAGTGGCCAAAAACATTCAGTACTTC. The chain is built from TRBV2 and TRBJ2-4; D is ambiguous. There are 13 residues in the CDR3. Trimming left V 8 bases short and J 1 base short, with 9 bases between. Germline V lookup: CDR1 SNHLY, CDR2 FYNNEI.

There are a few counts of this clone. The chain has TRBV4-1 and TRBJ1-1; no reliable D call. The V end lost 5 bases, the J end lost 2 bases, and 12 bases lay between the germline ends. This CDR3 is 14 amino acids long. Germline CDR1 and CDR2: MGHRA and YSYEKL. This chain's CDR3 is CASSFPEGNTEAFF. CDR3 in DNA: TGCGCCAGCAGCTTTCCCGAGGGTAACACTGAAGCTTTCTTT.

This chain joins TRBV4-3 and TRBJ1-4; a weak D match, TRBD1 (5 bases). Germline loops: CDR1 LGHNA, CDR2 YSLEER. This CDR3 spans 17 amino acids. The V and J ends lost 4 bases and 7 bases respectively, with 22 bases between them. The CDR3 region is CASSLGRRTLGREKLFF. In nucleotides, the CDR3 is TGCGCCAGCAGCCTTGGCCGAAGGACATTAGGTCGTGAAAAACTGTTTTTT.

The genes are TRBV4-3 and TRBJ1-2; tentatively, D is TRBD1 (6 bases). Germline loops: CDR1 LGHNA, CDR2 YSLEER. V lost 0 bases, J lost 5 bases, and 16 bases lay in between. The CDR3 contains 16 residues. Here the CDR3 DNA reads TGCGCCAGCAGCCAAGAGCTGGCGACAGGCCCTTATGGCTACACCTTC. This sequence encodes CASSQELATGPYGYTF.

There are a few counts of this clone. The CDR3, as DNA: TGCGCCAGCAGGGAGGCAAATGAGCAGTTCTTC. Its protein product is CASREANEQFF. V is TRBV5-1 and J is TRBJ2-1; a possible D gene is TRBD2 (5 bases). The CDR3 is 11 amino acids. The V and J ends lost 5 bases and 7 bases respectively, with 7 bases between them. CDR1 and CDR2 (germline): SGHRS, YFSETQ.

This clone was counted once. The chain has TRBV5-1 and TRBJ2-1; TRBD2 matches 11 bases. J lost 4 bases, V lost 4 bases, and 1 base had no gene match. CDR1 is SGHRS, CDR2 YFSETQ, per germline. This CDR3 comprises 14 residues. The CDR3 nucleotides read TGCGCCAGCAGCAGGACTAGCGGGTACAATGAGCAGTTCTTC. Amino acid sequence: CASSRTSGYNEQFF.

The chain carries TRBV30 and TRBJ2-3, with 8 nucleotides matching TRBD2. Trimming at V came to 5 bases and at J to 5 bases, leaving 3 bases not matched to a gene. This CDR3 has 12 amino acids. Germline V CDR1 and CDR2: GTSNPN, SVGIG (reference sequence). The CDR3 sequence: CAWVLAGDTQYF. DNA for the CDR3: TGTGCCTGGGTGCTAGCGGGAGATACGCAGTATTTT.

The table lists this clone with a few counts. CDR3 coding DNA: TGCAGTGCTAGTTACCTAGCGACCCAGTATTTT. Amino acids: CSASYLATQYF. The gene calls are TRBV20-1 and TRBJ2-3; TRBD2 might be the D (6 bases). The CDR3 length is 11 residues. Germline assignment: CDR1 DFQATT and CDR2 SNEGSKA (reference sequence). The V end lost 3 bases, the J end lost 12 bases, and 13 bases lay between the germline ends.

This clone turned up a few times. This sequence joins TRBV5-6 and TRBJ1-5; a possible D gene is TRBD1 (5 bases). There are 15 residues in the CDR3. Between the trimmed V and J ends, which lost 2 bases and 4 bases, there was a span of 13 bases. Germline CDR1 reads SGHDT; CDR2 reads YYEEEE. CDR3 DNA: TGTGCCAGCAGCTTTTGGGCCAGGGCGAATCAGCCCCAGCATTTT. Encoded protein: CASSFWARANQPQHF.